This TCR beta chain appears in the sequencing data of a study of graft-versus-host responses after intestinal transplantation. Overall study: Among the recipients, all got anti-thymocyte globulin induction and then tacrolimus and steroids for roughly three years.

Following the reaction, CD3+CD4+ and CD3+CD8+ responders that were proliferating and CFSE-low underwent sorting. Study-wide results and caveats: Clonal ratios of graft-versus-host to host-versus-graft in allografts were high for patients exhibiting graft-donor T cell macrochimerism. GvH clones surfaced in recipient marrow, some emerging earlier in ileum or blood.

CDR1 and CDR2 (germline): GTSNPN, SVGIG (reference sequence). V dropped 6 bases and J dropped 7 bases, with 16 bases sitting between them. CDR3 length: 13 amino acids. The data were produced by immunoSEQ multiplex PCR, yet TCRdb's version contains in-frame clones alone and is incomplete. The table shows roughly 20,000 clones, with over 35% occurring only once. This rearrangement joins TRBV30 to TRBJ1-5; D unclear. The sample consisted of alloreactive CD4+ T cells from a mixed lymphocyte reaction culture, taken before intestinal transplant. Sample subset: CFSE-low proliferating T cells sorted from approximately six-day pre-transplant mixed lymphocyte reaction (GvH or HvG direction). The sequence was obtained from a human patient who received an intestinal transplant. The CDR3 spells CACTRHPDQPQHF. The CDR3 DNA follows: TGTGCCTGTACCCGACACCCCGACCAGCCCCAGCATTTT.